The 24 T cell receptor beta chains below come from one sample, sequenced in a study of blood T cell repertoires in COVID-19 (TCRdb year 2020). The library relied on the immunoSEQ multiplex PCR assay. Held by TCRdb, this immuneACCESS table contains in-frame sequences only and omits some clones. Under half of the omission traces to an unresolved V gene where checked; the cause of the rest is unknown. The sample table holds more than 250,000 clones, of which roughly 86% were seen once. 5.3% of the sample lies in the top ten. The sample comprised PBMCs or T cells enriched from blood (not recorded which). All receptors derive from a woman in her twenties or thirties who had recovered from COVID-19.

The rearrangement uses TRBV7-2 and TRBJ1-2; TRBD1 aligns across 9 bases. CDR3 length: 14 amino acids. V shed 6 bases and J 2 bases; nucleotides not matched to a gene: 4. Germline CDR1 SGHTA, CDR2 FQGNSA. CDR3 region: CASRNRGLNYGYTF. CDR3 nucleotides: TGTGCCAGCAGGAACAGGGGGCTAAACTATGGCTACACCTTC.

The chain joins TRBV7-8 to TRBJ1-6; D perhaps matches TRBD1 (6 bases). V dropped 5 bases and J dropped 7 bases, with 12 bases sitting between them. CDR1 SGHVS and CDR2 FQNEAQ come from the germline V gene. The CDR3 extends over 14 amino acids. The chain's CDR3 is CASSDTGLNSPLHF. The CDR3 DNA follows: TGTGCCAGCAGCGACACAGGGCTAAATTCACCCCTCCACTTT.

The CDR3 reads CASIEGLGETQYF. The CDR3 nucleotides are TGTGCCAGCATAGAAGGACTGGGAGAGACCCAGTACTTC. The chain has TRBV6-5 and TRBJ2-5; D might be TRBD2 (5 bases). The CDR3 totals 13 residues. The ends were cut back, 7 bases at V and 4 bases at J, with 13 bases in the middle. Looked up from germline, CDR1 is MNHEY and CDR2 is SVGAGI.

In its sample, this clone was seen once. CDR3 nucleotides: TGTGCCAGCAGTTTAGGGACAGGGTTAAAGTACTTC. It is translated as CASSLGTGLKYF. The chain has TRBV28 and TRBJ2-7, with TRBD1 matching over 9 bases. The junction had 4 bases not matched to a gene; V was cut back by 2 bases and J by 11 bases. CDR3 length equals 12 residues. CDR1 and CDR2 (germline): MDHEN, SYDVKM.

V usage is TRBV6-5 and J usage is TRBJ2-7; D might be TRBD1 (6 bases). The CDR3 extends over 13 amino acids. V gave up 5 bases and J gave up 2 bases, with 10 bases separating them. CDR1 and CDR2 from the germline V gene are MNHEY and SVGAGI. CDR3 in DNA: TGTGCCAGCAGTACCCGGGACACCTACGAGCAGTACTTC. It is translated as CASSTRDTYEQYF.

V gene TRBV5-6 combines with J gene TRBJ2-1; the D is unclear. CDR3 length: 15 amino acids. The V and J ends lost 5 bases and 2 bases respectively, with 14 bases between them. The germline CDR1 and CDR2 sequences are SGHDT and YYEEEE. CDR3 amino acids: CASSPGPIPYNEQFF. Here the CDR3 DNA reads TGTGCCAGCAGTCCAGGTCCTATCCCCTACAATGAGCAGTTCTTC.

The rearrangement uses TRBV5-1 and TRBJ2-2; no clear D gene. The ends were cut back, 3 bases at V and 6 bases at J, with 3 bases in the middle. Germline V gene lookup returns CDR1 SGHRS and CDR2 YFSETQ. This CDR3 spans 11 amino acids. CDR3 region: CASSSSGELFF. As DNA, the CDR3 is TGCGCCAGCAGCTCTTCCGGGGAGCTGTTTTTT.

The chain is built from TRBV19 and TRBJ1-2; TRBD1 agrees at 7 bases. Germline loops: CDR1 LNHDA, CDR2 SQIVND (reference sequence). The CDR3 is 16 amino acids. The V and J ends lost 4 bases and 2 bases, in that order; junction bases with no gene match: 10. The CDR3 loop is CASSKPATGQNYGYTF. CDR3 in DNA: TGTGCCAGTAGTAAACCCGCCACGGGACAGAACTATGGCTACACCTTC.

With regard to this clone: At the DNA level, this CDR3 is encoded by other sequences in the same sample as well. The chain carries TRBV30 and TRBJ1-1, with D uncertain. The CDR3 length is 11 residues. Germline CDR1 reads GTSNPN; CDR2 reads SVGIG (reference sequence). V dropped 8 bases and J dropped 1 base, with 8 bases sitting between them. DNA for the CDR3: TGTGCCGGACGGGGGAACACTGAAGCTTTCTTT. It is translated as CAGRGNTEAFF.

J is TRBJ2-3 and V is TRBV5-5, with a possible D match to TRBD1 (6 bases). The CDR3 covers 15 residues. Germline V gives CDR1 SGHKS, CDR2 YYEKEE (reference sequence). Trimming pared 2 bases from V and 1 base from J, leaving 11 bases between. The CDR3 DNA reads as TGTGCCAGCAGCTTACAGGGAGTTGGCACAGATACGCAGTATTTT. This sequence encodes CASSLQGVGTDTQYF.

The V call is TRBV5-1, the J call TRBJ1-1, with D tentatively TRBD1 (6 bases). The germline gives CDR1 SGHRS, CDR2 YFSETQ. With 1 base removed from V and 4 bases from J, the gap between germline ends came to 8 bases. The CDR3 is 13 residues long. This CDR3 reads CASSLTGITEAFF. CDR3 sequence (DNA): TGCGCCAGCAGCTTGACAGGGATCACTGAAGCTTTCTTT.

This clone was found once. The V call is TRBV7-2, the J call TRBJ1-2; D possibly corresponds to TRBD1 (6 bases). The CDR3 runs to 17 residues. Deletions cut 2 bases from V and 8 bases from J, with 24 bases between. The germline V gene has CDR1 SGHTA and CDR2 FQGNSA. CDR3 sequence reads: CASSLFDTGQRIRGYTF. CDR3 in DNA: TGTGCCAGCAGCTTATTTGATACAGGGCAGCGGATCCGAGGCTACACCTTC.

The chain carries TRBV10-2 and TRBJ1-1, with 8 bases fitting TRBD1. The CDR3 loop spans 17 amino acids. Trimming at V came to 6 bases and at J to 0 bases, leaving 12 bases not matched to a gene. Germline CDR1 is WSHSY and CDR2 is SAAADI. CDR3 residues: CASRNQGALRLNTEAFF. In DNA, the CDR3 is TGCGCCAGCAGGAATCAGGGGGCTTTACGCTTGAACACTGAAGCTTTCTTT.

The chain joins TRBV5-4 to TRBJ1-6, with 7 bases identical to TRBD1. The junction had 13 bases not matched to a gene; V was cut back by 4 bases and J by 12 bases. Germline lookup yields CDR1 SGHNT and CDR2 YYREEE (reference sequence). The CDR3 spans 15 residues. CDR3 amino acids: CASSVYRGTIEPLHF. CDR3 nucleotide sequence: TGTGCCAGCAGCGTTTACAGGGGTACGATCGAACCCCTCCACTTT.

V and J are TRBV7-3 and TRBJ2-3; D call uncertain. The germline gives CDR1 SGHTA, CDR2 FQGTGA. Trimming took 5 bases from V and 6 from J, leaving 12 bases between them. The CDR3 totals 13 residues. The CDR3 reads CASSPIYGDTQYF. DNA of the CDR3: TGTGCCAGCAGCCCCATCTACGGGGATACGCAGTATTTT.

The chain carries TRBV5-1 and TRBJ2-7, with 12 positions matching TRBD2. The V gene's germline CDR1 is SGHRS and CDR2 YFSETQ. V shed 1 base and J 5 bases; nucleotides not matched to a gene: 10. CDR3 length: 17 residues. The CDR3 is CASSLSVALAGGDEQYF. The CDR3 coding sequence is TGCGCCAGCAGCTTGTCCGTCGCACTAGCGGGGGGCGACGAGCAGTACTTC.

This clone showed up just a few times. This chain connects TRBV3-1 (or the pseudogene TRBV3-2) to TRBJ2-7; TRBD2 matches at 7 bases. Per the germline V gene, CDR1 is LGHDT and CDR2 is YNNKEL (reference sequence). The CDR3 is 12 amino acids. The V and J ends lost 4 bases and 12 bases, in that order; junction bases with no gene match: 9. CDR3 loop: CASSLEGGASYF. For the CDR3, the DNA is TGTGCCAGCAGCCTTGAGGGAGGGGCGTCGTACTTC.

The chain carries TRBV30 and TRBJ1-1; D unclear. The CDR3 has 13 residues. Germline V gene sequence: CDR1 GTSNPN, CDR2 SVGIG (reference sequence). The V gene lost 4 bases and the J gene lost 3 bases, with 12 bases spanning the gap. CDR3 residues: CAWMLQQHTEAFF. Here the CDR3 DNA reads TGTGCCTGGATGCTACAGCAACACACTGAAGCTTTCTTT.

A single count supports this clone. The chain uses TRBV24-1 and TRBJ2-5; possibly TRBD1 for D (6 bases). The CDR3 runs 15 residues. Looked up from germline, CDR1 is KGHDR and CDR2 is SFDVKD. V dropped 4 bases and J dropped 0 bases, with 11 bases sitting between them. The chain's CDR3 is CATSDPRGNQETQYF. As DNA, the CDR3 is TGTGCCACCAGTGACCCGAGGGGGAACCAAGAGACCCAGTACTTC.

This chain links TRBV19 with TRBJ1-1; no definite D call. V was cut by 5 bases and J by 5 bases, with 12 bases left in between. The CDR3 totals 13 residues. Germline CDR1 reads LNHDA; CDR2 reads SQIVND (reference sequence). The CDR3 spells CASSDWTGTEAFF. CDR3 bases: TGTGCCAGTAGTGACTGGACGGGAACTGAAGCTTTCTTT.

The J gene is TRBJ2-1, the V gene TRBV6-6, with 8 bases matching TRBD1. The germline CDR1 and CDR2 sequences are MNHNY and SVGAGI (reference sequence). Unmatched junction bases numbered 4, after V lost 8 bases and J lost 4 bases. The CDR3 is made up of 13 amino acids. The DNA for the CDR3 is TGTGCCAGCGCGGGACAGGAATACAATGAGCAGTTCTTC. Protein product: CASAGQEYNEQFF.

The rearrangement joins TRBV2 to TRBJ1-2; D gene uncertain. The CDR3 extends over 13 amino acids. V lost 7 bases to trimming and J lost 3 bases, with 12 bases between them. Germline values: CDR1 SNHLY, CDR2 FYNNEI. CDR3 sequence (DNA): TGTGCCAGCAAATCGGTCAGGCACTATGGCTACACCTTC. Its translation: CASKSVRHYGYTF.

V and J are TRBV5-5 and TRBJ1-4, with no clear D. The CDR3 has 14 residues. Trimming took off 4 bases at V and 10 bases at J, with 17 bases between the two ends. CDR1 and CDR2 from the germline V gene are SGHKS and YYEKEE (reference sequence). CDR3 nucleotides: TGTGCCAGCAGCGTGGATATCGGCGGAAGAAAACTGTTTTTT. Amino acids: CASSVDIGGRKLFF.

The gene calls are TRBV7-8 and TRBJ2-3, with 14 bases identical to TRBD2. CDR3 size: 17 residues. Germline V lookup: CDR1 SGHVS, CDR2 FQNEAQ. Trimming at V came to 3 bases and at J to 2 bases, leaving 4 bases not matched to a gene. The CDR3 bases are TGTGCCAGCAGCTTTGGACTAGCGGGGGGATTCACAGATACGCAGTATTTT. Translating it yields CASSFGLAGGFTDTQYF.